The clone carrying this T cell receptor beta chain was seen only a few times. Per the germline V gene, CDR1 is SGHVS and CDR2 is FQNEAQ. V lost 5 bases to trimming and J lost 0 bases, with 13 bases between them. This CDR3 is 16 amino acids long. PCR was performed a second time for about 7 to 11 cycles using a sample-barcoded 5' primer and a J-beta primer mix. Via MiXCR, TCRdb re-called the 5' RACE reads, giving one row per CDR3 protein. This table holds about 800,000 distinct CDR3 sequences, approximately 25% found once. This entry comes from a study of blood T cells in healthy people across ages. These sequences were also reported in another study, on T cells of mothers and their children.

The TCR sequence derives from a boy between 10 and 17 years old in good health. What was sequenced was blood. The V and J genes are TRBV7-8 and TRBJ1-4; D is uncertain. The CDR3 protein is CASSPIVGATNEKLFF. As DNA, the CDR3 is TGTGCCAGCAGCCCCATTGTGGGTGCAACTAATGAAAAACTGTTTTTT.